The 29 T cell receptor beta chains below all came from one sample that was sequenced in a study of blood T cell repertoires in COVID-19. Assay: immunoSEQ multiplex PCR; the TCRdb copy retains only in-frame clones and omits some. The data contain about 160,000 clones, roughly 90% of them singletons. Source material: peripheral blood. All receptors come from a man younger than 35 with acute or convalescent COVID-19.

The V call is TRBV21-1, the J call TRBJ1-2; the table gives TRBD1 as D, unverified against the DNA. TRBV21-1 is described as a pseudogene. The length of the CDR3 is 11 residues. CDR3 in amino acids: CASAGKYGYTF. CDR3 nucleotides: TGTGCCAGCGCAGGGAAGTATGGCTACACCTTC.

This clone was seen a handful of times. The genes are TRBV7-9 and TRBJ1-4; D unclear. V dropped 6 bases and J dropped 3 bases, with 11 bases sitting between them. The CDR3 covers 14 residues. Per germline, CDR1 SEHNR and CDR2 FQNEAQ (reference sequence). CDR3 loop: CASSEGPANEKLFF. DNA for the CDR3: TGTGCCAGCAGTGAGGGCCCCGCTAATGAAAAACTGTTTTTT.

The sample holds one count of this clone. The rearrangement uses TRBV7-8 and TRBJ2-1, with 11 bases matching TRBD2. The CDR3 extends over 16 amino acids. The V gene end was trimmed by 1 base and the J gene end by 4 bases; junction bases not matched to a gene: 3. Germline V lookup: CDR1 SGHVS, CDR2 FQNEAQ. The CDR3 sequence: CASSLEGTSGYNEQFF. CDR3 in DNA: TGTGCCAGCAGCTTAGAGGGGACTAGCGGATACAATGAGCAGTTCTTC.

V is TRBV9 and J is TRBJ1-1; perhaps TRBD1 as D (5 bases). Germline V gene data show CDR1 as SGDLS and CDR2 as YYNGEE. CDR3 length: 13 amino acids. The ends were cut back, 3 bases at V and 6 bases at J, with 12 bases in the middle. CDR3 nucleotide sequence: TGTGCCAGCAGCGCGTCTGGGGCCCCTGAAGCTTTCTTT. As protein: CASSASGAPEAFF.

The rearrangement joins TRBV5-1 to TRBJ2-7; 7 nucleotides line up with TRBD2. The CDR3 loop spans 13 amino acids. The germline V gene has CDR1 SGHRS and CDR2 YFSETQ. J gave up 6 bases and V 0 bases, and 3 bases lay outside the gene matches. CDR3 sequence (DNA): TGCGCCAGCAGCTTGGATTCGGGGGGCGAGCAGTACTTC. This translates into CASSLDSGGEQYF.

This rearrangement joins TRBV19 to TRBJ2-7; D might be TRBD1 (5 bases). The germline V gene encodes CDR1 LNHDA and CDR2 SQIVND (reference sequence). V lost 4 bases and J 1 base, leaving 14 bases between the germline ends. The CDR3 is made up of 15 amino acids. DNA of the CDR3: TGTGCCAGTAGTAGCACAGGCTTCCCTTCCTACGAGCAGTACTTC. Protein product: CASSSTGFPSYEQYF.

The rearrangement joins TRBV27 to TRBJ1-2; TRBD1 matches 8 bases. Trimming at V came to 6 bases and at J to 1 base, leaving 10 bases not matched to a gene. The V gene's germline CDR1 is MNHEY and CDR2 SMNVEV (reference sequence). The CDR3 loop spans 16 amino acids. CDR3 in DNA: TGTGCCAGCAGAACCGGGACAGGTGGATTTAACTATGGCTACACCTTC. It translates to CASRTGTGGFNYGYTF.

This chain uses TRBV18 with TRBJ2-1, with TRBD2 matching 10 bases. Germline CDR1 is KGHSH and CDR2 is LQKENI. The CDR3 spans 16 residues. V lost 3 bases to trimming and J lost 5 bases; unmatched junction nucleotides: 7. The CDR3 DNA is TGTGCCAGCTCACCCCCGACTCTAGCGGGGGACAATGAGCAGTTCTTC. As protein: CASSPPTLAGDNEQFF.

This chain links TRBV6-4 with TRBJ2-1, with 7 bases lining up with TRBD2. CDR3 length: 16 amino acids. J lost 0 bases, V lost 5 bases, and 7 bases had no gene match. Germline V gene sequence: CDR1 MRHNA, CDR2 SNTAGT. The CDR3 loop is CASSLERGSSYNEQFF. CDR3 nucleotide sequence: TGTGCCAGCAGTTTAGAGCGGGGTAGCTCCTACAATGAGCAGTTCTTC.

V is TRBV6-5 and J is TRBJ2-2; 9 nucleotides agree with TRBD1. The CDR3 sequence is 14 residues long. V gave up 5 bases and J gave up 3 bases; unmatched junction bases: 1. From germline, CDR1 is MNHEY and CDR2 SVGAGI. For the CDR3, the DNA is TGTGCCAGCAGTCGGGACAGGGACACCGGGGAGCTGTTTTTT. The encoded protein is CASSRDRDTGELFF.

The chain carries TRBV18 and TRBJ1-1; 7 bases line up with TRBD1. Germline CDR1 KGHSH, CDR2 LQKENI. V lost 5 bases and J lost 3; bases outside the gene matches: 6. The CDR3 sequence is 14 residues long. This CDR3 is CASSFDRAYTEAFF. CDR3 in DNA: TGTGCCAGCTCATTCGACAGGGCTTACACTGAAGCTTTCTTT. Drawing the rest from reference TRBV18 and TRBJ1-1, the complete variable domain is NAGVMQNPRHLVRRRGQEARLRCSPMKGHSHVYWYRQLPEEGLKFMVYLQKENIIDESGMPKERFSAEFPKEGPSILRIQQVVRGDSAAYFCASSFDRAYTEAFFGQGTRLTVV.

The chain couples TRBV10-3 to TRBJ2-5; 14 bases agree with TRBD2. The germline V gene has CDR1 ENHRY and CDR2 SYGVKD. The CDR3 loop spans 15 amino acids. Trimming took 10 bases from V and 7 from J; bases not matched to a gene: 11. The CDR3: CATATSGRAVGTQYF. The CDR3 nucleotides are TGTGCCACCGCGACTAGCGGGAGGGCAGTAGGGACCCAGTACTTC.

This clone was detected once. This chain connects TRBV6-4 to TRBJ1-6, with D possibly being TRBD1 (6 bases). Trimming removed 4 bases at V and 6 bases at J, with 10 bases between. The CDR3 sequence is 14 residues long. CDR1 and CDR2 from the germline V gene are MRHNA and SNTAGT. The CDR3 loop reads CASSATGSNSPLHF. The DNA of the CDR3 is TGTGCCAGCAGTGCGACAGGATCTAATTCACCCCTCCACTTT.

This clone appeared a single time. The chain uses TRBV27 and TRBJ2-7, with 14 bases that match TRBD2. The V segment lost 5 bases and the J segment 2 bases; nucleotides outside the gene matches: 8. The CDR3 has 17 amino acids. Germline CDR1 MNHEY, CDR2 SMNVEV (reference sequence). For the CDR3, the DNA is TGTGCCAGCAGTCCTCCCCGGACTAGCGGGAGGACCTACGAGCAGTACTTC. Translation gives CASSPPRTSGRTYEQYF.

The chain recombines TRBV3-1 (or the pseudogene TRBV3-2) with TRBJ1-5; D is possibly TRBD1 (6 bases). Trimming took 5 bases from V and 4 from J, leaving 9 bases between them. In germline, CDR1 is LGHDT, CDR2 YNNKEL (reference sequence). The CDR3 runs to 13 residues. The CDR3 reads CASSRDINQPQHF. Here the CDR3 DNA reads TGTGCCAGCAGCAGGGACATTAATCAGCCCCAGCATTTT.

The chain employs TRBV5-1 and TRBJ1-4; unclear D gene. The CDR3 length is 17 residues. The germline gives CDR1 SGHRS, CDR2 YFSETQ. Trimming left V 0 bases short and J 2 bases short, with 14 bases between. CDR3 DNA sequence: TGCGCCAGCAGCTTGGAAGTGTGGGCCCGTACTAATGAAAAACTGTTTTTT. Translation: CASSLEVWARTNEKLFF.

J is TRBJ1-1 and V is TRBV30; 7 bases are shared with TRBD1. Germline CDR1 GTSNPN, CDR2 SVGIG (reference sequence). This CDR3 contains 12 residues. After removal of 4 bases from V and 3 bases from J, the junction contained 2 bases not matched to a gene. CDR3 in amino acids: CAWTQGDTEAFF. The CDR3 region has the DNA TGTGCCTGGACTCAGGGGGACACTGAAGCTTTCTTT.

In its sample, this clone was seen a few times. The CDR3 DNA follows: TGTGCCAGCAGTTACTCGACAGGGACCACTGAAGCTTTCTTT. Translated: CASSYSTGTTEAFF. The rearrangement joins TRBV6-5 to TRBJ1-1, with 7 bases fitting TRBD1. Germline assignment: CDR1 MNHEY and CDR2 SVGAGI. V dropped 0 bases and J dropped 4; count of bases not matched to a gene: 2. The CDR3 has 14 amino acids.

The rearrangement uses TRBV5-8 and TRBJ1-6; D is ambiguous. V was shortened by 0 bases and J by 8 bases, with 6 bases between the two germline ends. Germline V gene lookup returns CDR1 SGHTS and CDR2 YDEGEE. This CDR3 spans 13 amino acids. The CDR3 sequence: CASSLERDSPLHF. CDR3 sequence (DNA): TGTGCCAGCAGCTTGGAACGAGATTCACCCCTCCACTTT.

The V call is TRBV5-6, the J call TRBJ2-5; a weak D match, TRBD1 (5 bases). This CDR3 has 15 amino acids. The germline V gene encodes CDR1 SGHDT and CDR2 YYEEEE. Trimming took 0 bases from V and 0 from J, leaving 9 bases between them. The CDR3 protein is CASSLDQGYQETQYF. Written as DNA, the CDR3 is TGTGCCAGCAGCTTGGATCAGGGCTACCAAGAGACCCAGTACTTC.

The CDR3 region is CATSDSQGGEQFF. DNA of the CDR3: TGTGCCACCAGTGATTCGCAGGGGGGTGAGCAGTTCTTC. This chain joins TRBV24-1 and TRBJ2-1; D might be TRBD1 (7 bases). Trimming removed 2 bases at V and 9 bases at J, with 10 bases between. The CDR3 spans 13 residues. CDR1 is KGHDR and CDR2 is SFDVKD in the germline V gene.

The rearrangement links TRBV3-1 (or the pseudogene TRBV3-2) to TRBJ2-1; 11 positions match TRBD2. The V gene end was trimmed by 1 base and the J gene end by 4 bases; junction bases not matched to a gene: 6. CDR3 size: 17 residues. CDR1 LGHDT and CDR2 YNNKEL come from the germline V gene (reference sequence). In nucleotides, the CDR3 is TGTGCCAGCAGCCAAGTGAGGCTAGCGGGGGGTTACAATGAGCAGTTCTTC. This sequence encodes CASSQVRLAGGYNEQFF.

The chain uses TRBV9 and TRBJ1-1; D is uncertain. The CDR3 length is 18 residues. V lost 0 bases, J lost 1 base, and 19 bases lay in between. Germline values: CDR1 SGDLS, CDR2 YYNGEE. CDR3: CASSVVPIVLAGNTEAFF. The CDR3 coding sequence is TGTGCCAGCAGCGTAGTACCCATTGTTTTGGCAGGGAACACTGAAGCTTTCTTT.

V and J are TRBV6-4 and TRBJ2-5; possible D gene TRBD2, 6 bases. The germline gives CDR1 MRHNA, CDR2 SNTAGT. CDR3 length: 14 residues. Between the trimmed V and J ends, which lost 4 bases and 3 bases, there was a span of 12 bases. CDR3 DNA: TGTGCCAGCAGTGGGGACTGGGGGGAAGAGACCCAGTACTTC. The encoded protein is CASSGDWGEETQYF.

The rearrangement links TRBV5-1 to TRBJ2-7; no clear D. Trimming cost V 4 bases and J 4 bases, with 9 bases left between them. CDR1 and CDR2 (germline): SGHRS, YFSETQ. There are 12 residues in the CDR3. The DNA of the CDR3 is TGCGCCAGCAGCGTGATCGGGTACGAGCAGTACTTC. Encoded protein: CASSVIGYEQYF.

This clone came up once. The chain recombines TRBV19 with TRBJ2-3, with D possibly matching TRBD2 (6 bases). V was pared by 10 bases and J by 3 bases, with 17 bases between. Germline-derived CDR1 and CDR2 are LNHDA and SQIVND (reference sequence). The CDR3 is made up of 14 amino acids. The CDR3 DNA is TGTGCCACGCGGGACCGAAGAGCGACAGATACGCAGTATTTT. Translated: CATRDRRATDTQYF.

This chain uses TRBV21-1 with TRBJ2-7; the listed D gene, TRBD1, was not tested against the DNA. TRBV21-1 is designated a pseudogene. This CDR3 spans 17 amino acids. The CDR3 coding sequence is TGTGCCAGCAGCAAAAGGATTCGGTCGATCAGGGTCGACGAGCAGTACTTC. It translates to CASSKRIRSIRVDEQYF.

In this sample, this clone turned up once. The rearrangement links TRBV7-9 to TRBJ2-3, with 7 bases that match TRBD2. CDR1 and CDR2 (germline): SEHNR, FQNEAQ (reference sequence). Losses at the gene ends were 3 bases for V and 2 bases for J; bases not matched to a gene: 11. The CDR3 is made up of 17 amino acids. CDR3 region: CASSFLHGRRNTDTQYF. The CDR3 DNA reads as TGTGCCAGCAGCTTCCTACACGGGAGGCGAAACACAGATACGCAGTATTTT. The entire variable domain, with the rest obtained from reference TRBV7-9 and TRBJ2-3, is as follows: DTGVSQNPRHKITKRGQNVTFRCDPISEHNRLYWYRQTLGQGPEFLTYFQNEAQLEKSRLLSDRFSAERPKGSFSTLEIQRTEQGDSAMYLCASSFLHGRRNTDTQYFGPGTRLTVL.

The chain recombines TRBV19 with TRBJ2-7; TRBD1 agrees at 8 bases. This CDR3 region has 15 residues. Germline V lookup: CDR1 LNHDA, CDR2 SQIVND (reference sequence). Trimming cost V 4 bases and J 0 bases; bases outside gene matches: 5. The CDR3 DNA sequence: TGTGCCAGTAGTAGGACAGGGACCAGCTCCTACGAGCAGTACTTC. It encodes CASSRTGTSSYEQYF.